These 17 T cell receptor beta chains share one sample of origin, sequenced in a study of radiation and T cells in renal cell carcinoma. Generated by immunoSEQ multiplex PCR, the TCRdb table keeps only in-frame clones and is missing some. The profile shows some 100,000 clones, roughly four fifths of them singletons. As to time point: baseline pretreatment blood. Treatment here: 15 Gy SBRT to primary tumor, nephrectomy 4 weeks later. Here the sequenced sample was blood, taken from a patient whose treatment included radiotherapy and nephrectomy. These receptors were collected from a man in his fifties or sixties with renal cell carcinoma.

A few counts support this clone. The V and J genes are TRBV10-1 and TRBJ1-3; D not resolved. Germline V gives CDR1 WNHNN, CDR2 SYGVQD (reference sequence). The CDR3 contains 14 residues. V shed 8 bases and J shed 2 bases, with 13 bases lying between them. The CDR3 reads CASSGTGTGNTIYF. The CDR3 DNA follows: TGCGCCAGCTCGGGTACGGGGACTGGAAACACCATATATTTT.

The chain couples TRBV29-1 to TRBJ2-3, with 10 bases aligning to TRBD2. Germline CDR1 and CDR2: SQVTM and ANQGSEA. CDR3 length equals 14 residues. Trimming cost V 7 bases and J 4 bases; bases outside gene matches: 8. The CDR3 here is CSARTSGTADTQYF. The CDR3 bases are TGCAGCGCCCGAACTAGCGGGACTGCAGATACGCAGTATTTT.

The rearrangement joins TRBV18 to TRBJ1-3; D gene unclear. From germline, CDR1 is KGHSH and CDR2 LQKENI. Trimming pared 4 bases from V and 0 bases from J, leaving 19 bases between. CDR3 length: 18 amino acids. CDR3 sequence (DNA): TGTGCCAGCTCACAATACGCGGCCTCCACCGTCTCTGGAAACACCATATATTTT. Its translation is CASSQYAASTVSGNTIYF.

The CDR3 protein is CASRTLDRSILREQYF. The CDR3 DNA sequence: TGTGCCAGCAGGACCTTGGACAGGTCCATACTACGCGAGCAGTACTTC. The chain combines TRBV28 with TRBJ2-7, with TRBD1 matching over 7 bases. Per germline, CDR1 MDHEN and CDR2 SYDVKM. J lost 6 bases, V lost 6 bases, and 17 bases had no gene match. This CDR3 region has 16 residues. Supplemented by reference TRBV28 and TRBJ2-7, the full variable domain reads DVKVTQSSRYLVKRTGEKVFLECVQDMDHENMFWYRQDPGLGLRLIYFSYDVKMKEKGDIPEGYSVSREKKERFSLILESASTNQTSMYLCASRTLDRSILREQYFGPGTRLTVT.

V and J are TRBV19 and TRBJ2-5; D is ambiguous. Per germline, CDR1 LNHDA and CDR2 SQIVND (reference sequence). The CDR3 runs to 14 residues. V was clipped by 6 bases and J by 5 bases, with 16 bases between them. The CDR3 bases are TGTGCCAGTAGGCCGGAGCAGCACGTGGAGACCCAGTACTTC. Protein product: CASRPEQHVETQYF.

This clone was found a few times. The chain joins TRBV27 to TRBJ2-1; 8 bases align to TRBD2. Germline trimming cut 6 bases from V and 4 bases from J; bases unmatched to any gene: 11. CDR1 is MNHEY and CDR2 is SMNVEV in the germline V gene (reference sequence). The CDR3 extends over 16 amino acids. CDR3 amino acids: CASSPHSGSTYNEQFF. The CDR3 DNA is TGTGCCAGCAGCCCTCACAGCGGGAGTACGTACAATGAGCAGTTCTTC.

This chain uses TRBV21-1 with TRBJ2-1; the D call in the table, TRBD1, was not verified against the DNA. TRBV21-1 is termed a pseudogene. The CDR3 has 14 amino acids. The chain's CDR3 is CASSNLQGVNEQFF. The CDR3 region has the DNA TGTGCCAGCAGCAATCTTCAGGGGGTAAATGAGCAGTTCTTC.

This sequence joins TRBV28 and TRBJ2-5; possible D gene TRBD1, 5 bases. Germline V gene lookup returns CDR1 MDHEN and CDR2 SYDVKM. The CDR3 is made up of 14 amino acids. Trimming left V 5 bases short and J 1 base short, with 11 bases between. In nucleotides, the CDR3 is TGTGCCAGCAGTCGACAGTCTATCCAAGAGACCCAGTACTTC. It codes for CASSRQSIQETQYF. The complete variable domain, with remaining parts taken from reference TRBV28 and TRBJ2-5, reads DVKVTQSSRYLVKRTGEKVFLECVQDMDHENMFWYRQDPGLGLRLIYFSYDVKMKEKGDIPEGYSVSREKKERFSLILESASTNQTSMYLCASSRQSIQETQYFGPGTRLLVL.

The gene calls are TRBV7-2 and TRBJ2-1, with D perhaps TRBD2 (5 bases). Germline V CDR1 and CDR2: SGHTA, FQGNSA. V shed 1 base and J shed 14 bases, with 18 bases lying between them. The CDR3 extends over 14 amino acids. CDR3 protein: CASSLGASGEVKFF. CDR3 sequence (DNA): TGTGCCAGCAGCTTAGGGGCGAGCGGAGAGGTAAAGTTCTTC.

The J gene is TRBJ2-3, the V gene TRBV7-3; D not certain. Trimming shortened V by 2 bases and J by 4 bases, and 13 bases separated the two germline ends. The V gene's germline CDR1 is SGHTA and CDR2 FQGTGA. The CDR3 runs 15 residues. CDR3 loop: CASSLGILGSDTQYF. The CDR3, as DNA: TGTGCCAGCAGCTTAGGTATCCTGGGATCAGATACGCAGTATTTT.

The chain combines TRBV5-1 with TRBJ1-1, with 11 bases matching TRBD1. Losses at the gene ends were 4 bases for V and 1 base for J; bases not matched to a gene: 3. The germline gives CDR1 SGHRS, CDR2 YFSETQ. This CDR3 comprises 15 residues. DNA for the CDR3: TGCGCCAGCAGCCCGGGGACAGGGGGGAACACTGAAGCTTTCTTT. Its translation is CASSPGTGGNTEAFF.

This chain links TRBV7-7 with TRBJ1-1; D ambiguous. The CDR3 has 13 amino acids. Trimming shortened V by 5 bases and J by 1 base, and 8 bases separated the two germline ends. Germline V lookup: CDR1 SSHAT, CDR2 FNYEAQ (reference sequence). The CDR3: CASSQRPNTEAFF. The CDR3 DNA reads TGTGCCAGCAGCCAACGACCGAACACTGAAGCTTTCTTT.

The chain is built from TRBV6-1 and TRBJ2-1; no reliable D call. The CDR3 spans 12 residues. Trimming shortened V by 1 base and J by 4 bases, and 2 bases separated the two germline ends. From germline, CDR1 is MNHNS and CDR2 SASEGT. The CDR3, as DNA: TGTGCCAGCAGTGAAGTTTACAATGAGCAGTTCTTC. Its protein product is CASSEVYNEQFF.

Ten or more counts support this clone. The genes are TRBV5-1 and TRBJ2-1; 7 bases are shared with TRBD2. The germline gives CDR1 SGHRS, CDR2 YFSETQ. After removal of 0 bases from V and 6 bases from J, the junction contained 9 bases not matched to a gene. The CDR3 runs to 16 residues. In nucleotides, the CDR3 is TGCGCCAGCAGCTTGGTTGGTAGCGGGCTAATCAATGAGCAGTTCTTC. Translating gives CASSLVGSGLINEQFF.

The chain joins TRBV19 to TRBJ2-7; TRBD1 aligns across 8 bases. The CDR3 runs 15 residues. The J segment lost 3 bases and the V segment lost 3 bases, leaving 7 bases of the junction unmatched. Germline V gene data show CDR1 as LNHDA and CDR2 as SQIVND (reference sequence). CDR3 in amino acids: CASSIFAGQGYEQYF. The CDR3 bases are TGTGCCAGTAGTATTTTCGCCGGACAGGGCTACGAGCAGTACTTC.

V usage is TRBV7-2 and J usage is TRBJ1-6; D possibly corresponds to TRBD1 (6 bases). V lost 3 bases and J 10 bases, leaving 16 bases between the germline ends. The CDR3 length is 15 residues. From germline, CDR1 is SGHTA and CDR2 FQGNSA. The CDR3 is CASSLSAGERSPLHF. CDR3 nucleotide sequence: TGTGCCAGCAGCTTGTCGGCAGGGGAACGGTCACCCCTCCACTTT.

V usage is TRBV5-1 and J usage is TRBJ2-7, with D tentatively TRBD1 (5 bases). This CDR3 is 13 amino acids long. V was trimmed by 1 base and J by 3 bases, leaving 8 bases between them. Germline loops: CDR1 SGHRS, CDR2 YFSETQ. CDR3 protein: CASSLLQGYEQYF. CDR3 sequence (DNA): TGCGCCAGCAGCTTGCTGCAGGGCTACGAGCAGTACTTC.